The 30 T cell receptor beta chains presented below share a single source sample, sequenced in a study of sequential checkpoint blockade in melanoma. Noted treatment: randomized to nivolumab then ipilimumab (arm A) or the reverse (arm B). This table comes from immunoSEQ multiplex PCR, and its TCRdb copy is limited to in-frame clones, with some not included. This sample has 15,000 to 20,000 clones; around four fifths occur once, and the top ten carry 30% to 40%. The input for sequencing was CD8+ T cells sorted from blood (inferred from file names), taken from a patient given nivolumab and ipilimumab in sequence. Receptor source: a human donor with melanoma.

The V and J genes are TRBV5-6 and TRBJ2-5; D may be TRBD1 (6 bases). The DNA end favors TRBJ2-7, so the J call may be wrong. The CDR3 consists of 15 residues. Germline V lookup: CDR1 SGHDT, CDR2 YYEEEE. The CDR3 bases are TGTGCCAGCAGCTTGGGACCAGGGGCAGGCTACGAGCAGTACTTC. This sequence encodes CASSLGPGAGYEQYF.

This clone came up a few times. CDR3 region: CATSGGSGTRIDTQYF. In DNA form, the CDR3 reads TGTGCCACCAGCGGGGGAAGCGGGACTAGAATAGATACGCAGTATTTT. The chain couples TRBV15 to TRBJ2-3; 8 positions agree with TRBD2. The CDR3 has 16 amino acids. Trimming at V came to 5 bases and at J to 5 bases, leaving 12 bases not matched to a gene. Germline CDR1 LNHNV, CDR2 YYDKDF (reference sequence). Full variable domain (outside the CDR3, taken from reference TRBV15 and TRBJ2-3): DAMVIQNPRYQVTQFGKPVTLSCSQTLNHNVMYWYQQKSSQAPKLLFHYYDKDFNNEADTPDNFQSRRPNTSFCFLDIRSPGLGDTAMYLCATSGGSGTRIDTQYFGPGTRLTVL.

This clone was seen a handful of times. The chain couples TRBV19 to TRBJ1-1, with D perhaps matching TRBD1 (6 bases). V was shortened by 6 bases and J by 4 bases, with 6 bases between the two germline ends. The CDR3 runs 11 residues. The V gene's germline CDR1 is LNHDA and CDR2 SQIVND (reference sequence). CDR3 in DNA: TGTGCCAGTAGGGGGGCCACTGAAGCTTTCTTT. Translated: CASRGATEAFF.

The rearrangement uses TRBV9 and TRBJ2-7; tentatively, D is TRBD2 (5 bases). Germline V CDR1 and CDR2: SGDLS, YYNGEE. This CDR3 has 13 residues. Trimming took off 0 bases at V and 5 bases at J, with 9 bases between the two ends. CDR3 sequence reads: CASSVDGVNEQYF. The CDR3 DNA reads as TGTGCCAGCAGCGTAGACGGGGTCAACGAGCAGTACTTC.

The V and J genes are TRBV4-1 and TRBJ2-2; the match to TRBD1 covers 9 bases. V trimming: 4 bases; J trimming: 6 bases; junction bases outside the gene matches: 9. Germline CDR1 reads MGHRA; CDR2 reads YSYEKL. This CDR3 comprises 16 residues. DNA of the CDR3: TGCGCCAGCAGCCTGTCACCGGGACAGGGTTCCGGGGAGCTGTTTTTT. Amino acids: CASSLSPGQGSGELFF.

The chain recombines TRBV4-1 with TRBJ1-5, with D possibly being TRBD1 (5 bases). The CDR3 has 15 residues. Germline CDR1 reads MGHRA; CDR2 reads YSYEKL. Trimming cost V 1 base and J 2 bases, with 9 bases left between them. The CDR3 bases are TGCGCCAGCAGCCAAGCCGGGGGGGGCAATCAGCCCCAGCATTTT. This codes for CASSQAGGGNQPQHF.

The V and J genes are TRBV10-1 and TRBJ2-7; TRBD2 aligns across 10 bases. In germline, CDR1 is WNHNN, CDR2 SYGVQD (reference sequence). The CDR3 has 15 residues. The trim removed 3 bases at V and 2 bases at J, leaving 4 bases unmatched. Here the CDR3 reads CASSDGTSDTYEQYF. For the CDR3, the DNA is TGCGCCAGCAGTGACGGGACTAGCGATACCTACGAGCAGTACTTC.

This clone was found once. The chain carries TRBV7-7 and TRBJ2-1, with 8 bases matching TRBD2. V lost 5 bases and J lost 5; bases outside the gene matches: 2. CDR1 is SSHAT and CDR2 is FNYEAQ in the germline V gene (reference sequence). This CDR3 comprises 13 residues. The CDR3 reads CASSRGGNNEQFF. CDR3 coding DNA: TGTGCCAGCAGCCGGGGGGGGAACAATGAGCAGTTCTTC. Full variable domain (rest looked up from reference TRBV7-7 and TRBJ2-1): GAGVSQSPRYKVTKRGQDVTLRCDPISSHATLYWYQQALGQGPEFLTYFNYEAQPDKSGLPSDRFSAERPEGSISTLTIQRTEQRDSAMYRCASSRGGNNEQFFGPGTRLTVL.

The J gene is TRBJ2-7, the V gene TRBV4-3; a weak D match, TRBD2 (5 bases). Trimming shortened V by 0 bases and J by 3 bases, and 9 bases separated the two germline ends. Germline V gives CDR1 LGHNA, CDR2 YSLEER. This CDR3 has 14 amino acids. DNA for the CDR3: TGCGCCAGCAGCCAAGACGAGGGCGGCTACGAGCAGTACTTC. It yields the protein CASSQDEGGYEQYF.

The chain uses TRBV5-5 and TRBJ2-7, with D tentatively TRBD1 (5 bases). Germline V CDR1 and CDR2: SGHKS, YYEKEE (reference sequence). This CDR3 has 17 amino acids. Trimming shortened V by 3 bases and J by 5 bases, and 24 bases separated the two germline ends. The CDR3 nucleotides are TGTGCCAGCAGCTACCTCCATCTTCCCAGGGTGGGGCACGAGCAGTACTTC. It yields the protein CASSYLHLPRVGHEQYF.

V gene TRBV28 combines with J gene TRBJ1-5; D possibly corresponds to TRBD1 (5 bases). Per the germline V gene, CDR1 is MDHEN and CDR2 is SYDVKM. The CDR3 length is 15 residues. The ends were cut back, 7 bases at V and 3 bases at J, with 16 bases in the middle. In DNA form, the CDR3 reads TGTGCCAGCAAAACTTTCAGGGTAGACAATCAGCCCCAGCATTTT. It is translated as CASKTFRVDNQPQHF.

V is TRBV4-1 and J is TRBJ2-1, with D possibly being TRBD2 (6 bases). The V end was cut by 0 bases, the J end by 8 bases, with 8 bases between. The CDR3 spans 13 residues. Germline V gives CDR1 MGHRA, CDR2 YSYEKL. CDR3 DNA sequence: TGCGCCAGCAGCCAAGAGGGACTTTATGAGCAGTTCTTC. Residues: CASSQEGLYEQFF.

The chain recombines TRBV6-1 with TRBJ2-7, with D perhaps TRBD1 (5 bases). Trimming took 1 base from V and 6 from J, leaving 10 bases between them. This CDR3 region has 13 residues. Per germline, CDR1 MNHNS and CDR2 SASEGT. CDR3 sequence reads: CASSEGGATEQYF. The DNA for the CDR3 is TGTGCCAGCAGTGAAGGGGGCGCGACCGAGCAGTACTTC.

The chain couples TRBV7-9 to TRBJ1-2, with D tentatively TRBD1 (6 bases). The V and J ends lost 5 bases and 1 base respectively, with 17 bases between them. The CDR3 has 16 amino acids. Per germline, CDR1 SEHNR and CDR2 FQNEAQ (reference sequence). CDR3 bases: TGTGCCAGCAGCCCCAAACAAACAGGGATTAACTATGGCTACACCTTC. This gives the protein CASSPKQTGINYGYTF.

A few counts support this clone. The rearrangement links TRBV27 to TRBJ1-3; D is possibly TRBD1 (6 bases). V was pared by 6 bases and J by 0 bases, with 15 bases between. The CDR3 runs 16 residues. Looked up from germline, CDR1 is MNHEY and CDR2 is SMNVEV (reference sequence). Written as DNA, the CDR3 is TGTGCCAGCAGAAGGGGGGGCTCCTCCTCTGGAAACACCATATATTTT. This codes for CASRRGGSSSGNTIYF.

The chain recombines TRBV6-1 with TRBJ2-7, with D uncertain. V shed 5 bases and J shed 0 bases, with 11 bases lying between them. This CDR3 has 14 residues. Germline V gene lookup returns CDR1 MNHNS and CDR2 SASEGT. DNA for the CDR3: TGTGCCAGCAGTATATACGGAGACTCCTACGAGCAGTACTTC. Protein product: CASSIYGDSYEQYF.

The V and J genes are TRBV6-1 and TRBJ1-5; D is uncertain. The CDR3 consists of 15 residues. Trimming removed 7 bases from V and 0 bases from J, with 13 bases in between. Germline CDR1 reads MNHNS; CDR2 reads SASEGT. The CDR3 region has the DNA TGTGCCAGCAAGAATTCTGGGCTTAGCAATCAGCCCCAGCATTTT. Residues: CASKNSGLSNQPQHF.

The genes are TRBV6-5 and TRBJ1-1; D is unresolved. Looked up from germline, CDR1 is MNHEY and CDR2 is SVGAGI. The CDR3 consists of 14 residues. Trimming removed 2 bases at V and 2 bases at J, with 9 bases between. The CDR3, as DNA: TGTGCCAGCAGTTACGCTGAGCGTAACACTGAAGCTTTCTTT. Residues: CASSYAERNTEAFF.

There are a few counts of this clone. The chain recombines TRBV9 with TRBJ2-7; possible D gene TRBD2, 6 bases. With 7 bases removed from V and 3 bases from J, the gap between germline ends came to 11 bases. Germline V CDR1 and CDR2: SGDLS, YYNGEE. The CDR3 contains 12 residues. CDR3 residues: CASLGRHYEQYF. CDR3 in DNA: TGTGCCAGCTTGGGGAGGCACTACGAGCAGTACTTC.

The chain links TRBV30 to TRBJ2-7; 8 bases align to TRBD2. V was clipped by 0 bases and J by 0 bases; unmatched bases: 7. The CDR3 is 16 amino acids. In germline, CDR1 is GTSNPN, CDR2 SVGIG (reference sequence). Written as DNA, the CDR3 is TGTGCCTGGAGTGTGGCTAGCGGGCCTAGCTCCTACGAGCAGTACTTC. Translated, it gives CAWSVASGPSSYEQYF.

In DNA form, the CDR3 reads TGTGCCAGCAGCTTACTGAGGGATCCTAATACCTACGAGCAGTACTTC. Protein: CASSLLRDPNTYEQYF. The gene calls are TRBV11-2 and TRBJ2-7, with D possibly TRBD2 on 5 matching bases. V lost 2 bases to trimming and J lost 2 bases, with 16 bases between them. The CDR3 consists of 16 residues. The V gene's germline CDR1 is SGHAT and CDR2 FQNNGV.

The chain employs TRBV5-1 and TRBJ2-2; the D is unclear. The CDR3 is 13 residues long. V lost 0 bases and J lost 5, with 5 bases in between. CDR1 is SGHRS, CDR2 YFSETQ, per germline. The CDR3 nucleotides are TGCGCCAGCAGCTTGGCCGGGACCGGGGAGCTGTTTTTT. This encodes CASSLAGTGELFF. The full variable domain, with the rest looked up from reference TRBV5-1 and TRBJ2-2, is KAGVTQTPRYLIKTRGQQVTLSCSPISGHRSVSWYQQTPGQGLQFLFEYFSETQRNKGNFPGRFSGRQFSNSRSEMNVSTLELGDSALYLCASSLAGTGELFFGEGSRLTVL.

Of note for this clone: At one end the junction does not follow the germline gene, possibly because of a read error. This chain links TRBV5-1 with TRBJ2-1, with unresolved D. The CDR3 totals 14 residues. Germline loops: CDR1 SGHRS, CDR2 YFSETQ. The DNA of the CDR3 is TGCGCCAGCAGCTTGGGCTACTCCGACAATGAGCAGTTCTTC. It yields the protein CASSLGYSDNEQFF.

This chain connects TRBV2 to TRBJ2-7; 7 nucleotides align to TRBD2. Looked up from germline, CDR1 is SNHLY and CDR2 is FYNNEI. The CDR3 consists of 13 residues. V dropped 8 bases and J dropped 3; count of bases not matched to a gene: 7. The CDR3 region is CASEAGEDYEQYF. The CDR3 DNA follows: TGTGCCAGCGAGGCGGGGGAGGACTACGAGCAGTACTTC.

The CDR3 DNA reads TGTGCCAGCAGCCCCGGGTACCCGAACACTGAAGCTTTCTTT. This codes for CASSPGYPNTEAFF. The chain combines TRBV6-6 with TRBJ1-1, with D unclear. CDR1 and CDR2 from the germline V gene are MNHNY and SVGAGI (reference sequence). CDR3 length equals 14 residues. The V end was cut by 6 bases, the J end by 1 base, with 12 bases between.

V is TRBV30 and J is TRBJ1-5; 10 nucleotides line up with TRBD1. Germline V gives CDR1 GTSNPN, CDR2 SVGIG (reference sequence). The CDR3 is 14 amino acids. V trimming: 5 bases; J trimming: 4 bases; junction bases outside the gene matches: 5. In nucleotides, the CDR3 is TGTGCCTGGCATCCGGGACAGGGGAATCAGCCCCAGCATTTT. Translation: CAWHPGQGNQPQHF.

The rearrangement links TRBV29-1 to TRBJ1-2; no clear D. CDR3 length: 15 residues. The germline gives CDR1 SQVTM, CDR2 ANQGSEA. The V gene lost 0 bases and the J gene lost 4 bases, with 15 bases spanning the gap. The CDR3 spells CSVEDPDGSPYGYTF. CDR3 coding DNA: TGCAGCGTTGAAGATCCGGACGGGAGCCCCTATGGCTACACCTTC.

The CDR3 is CASSFWTSGGSISYEQYF. The CDR3 DNA sequence: TGTGCCAGCAGCTTTTGGACTAGCGGGGGGTCTATATCCTACGAGCAGTACTTC. This rearrangement joins TRBV13 to TRBJ2-7; 14 nucleotides line up with TRBD2. This CDR3 spans 18 amino acids. V shed 3 bases, J shed 1 base, and the junction held 8 bases outside the gene matches. Germline V gene lookup returns CDR1 PRHDT and CDR2 FYEKMQ (reference sequence).

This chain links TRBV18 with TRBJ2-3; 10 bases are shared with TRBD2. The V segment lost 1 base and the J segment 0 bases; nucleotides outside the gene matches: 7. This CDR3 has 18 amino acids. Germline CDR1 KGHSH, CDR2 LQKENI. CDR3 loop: CASSPRSLAGYSTDTQYF. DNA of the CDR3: TGTGCCAGCTCACCACGTTCACTAGCGGGATATAGCACAGATACGCAGTATTTT. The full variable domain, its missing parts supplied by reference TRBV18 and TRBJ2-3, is NAGVMQNPRHLVRRRGQEARLRCSPMKGHSHVYWYRQLPEEGLKFMVYLQKENIIDESGMPKERFSAEFPKEGPSILRIQQVVRGDSAAYFCASSPRSLAGYSTDTQYFGPGTRLTVL.

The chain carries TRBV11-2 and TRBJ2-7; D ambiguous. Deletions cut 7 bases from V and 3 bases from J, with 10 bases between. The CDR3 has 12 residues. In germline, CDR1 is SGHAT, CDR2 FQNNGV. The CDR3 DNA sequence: TGTGCCAGCACCGCCGGAGACTACGAGCAGTACTTC. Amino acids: CASTAGDYEQYF.